This T cell receptor beta chain was identified during a study of blood T cell repertoires in COVID-19. Background on the study: The United States, Italy and Spain were the sources of the acute and convalescent COVID-19 samples.

TCRdb's table, derived via immunoSEQ multiplex PCR, lists solely in-frame clones and lacks some. There are about 270,000 clones in the sample; roughly nine tenths occur only once, and about 12% lies in the top ten. The CDR3 has 13 amino acids. Germline V gives CDR1 MGHRA, CDR2 YSYEKL. V lost 4 bases to trimming and J lost 2 bases, with 5 bases between them. Specimen: peripheral blood. The gene calls are TRBV4-1 and TRBJ2-2; D remains ambiguous. This sequence originates from a woman in her twenties or thirties with COVID-19, enrolled during active disease. The CDR3 DNA sequence: TGCGCCAGCAGCCCCCAAAACACCGGGGAGCTGTTTTTT. Its protein is CASSPQNTGELFF.